What follows are 29 T cell receptor beta chains derived from one specimen sequenced in a study of cytomegalovirus exposure and HLA in healthy donors. The PCR had 60 Vbeta and 13 Jbeta primers. Sequencing used immunoSEQ multiplex PCR; TCRdb keeps in-frame clones, though not all of them. The profile shows about 86,000 clones, around 75% of them singletons. The sample comprised PBMCs. The receptors were sampled from a woman aged 40 to 50 in good health and CMV-seropositive.

This chain uses TRBV29-1 with TRBJ2-7, with 7 bases lining up with TRBD2. With V trimmed by 7 bases and J by 7 bases, 7 bases remained unmatched. CDR3 length: 11 residues. Germline CDR1 is SQVTM and CDR2 is ANQGSEA. The CDR3 here is CSAGGGIEQYF. In nucleotides, the CDR3 is TGCAGCGCGGGGGGTGGGATTGAGCAGTACTTC.

This chain connects TRBV7-9 to TRBJ1-1; D is undetermined. There are 14 residues in the CDR3. Trimming took 5 bases from V and 4 from J, leaving 14 bases between them. Germline CDR1 SEHNR, CDR2 FQNEAQ (reference sequence). As DNA, the CDR3 is TGTGCCAGCAGCCTTGGCACTCGGGGCACTGAAGCTTTCTTT. Protein sequence: CASSLGTRGTEAFF. Combining the CDR3 with reference TRBV7-9 and TRBJ1-1 gives the whole variable domain DTGVSQNPRHKITKRGQNVTFRCDPISEHNRLYWYRQTLGQGPEFLTYFQNEAQLEKSRLLSDRFSAERPKGSFSTLEIQRTEQGDSAMYLCASSLGTRGTEAFFGQGTRLTVV.

The chain joins TRBV5-1 to TRBJ1-2, with a possible D match to TRBD1 (5 bases). Germline V gene data show CDR1 as SGHRS and CDR2 as YFSETQ. V lost 3 bases and J 7 bases, leaving 16 bases between the germline ends. The CDR3 is 14 amino acids. CDR3 in amino acids: CASSSSTSGFGYTF. The CDR3 coding sequence is TGCGCCAGCAGCTCGTCAACTTCAGGGTTTGGCTACACCTTC.

The rearrangement links TRBV27 to TRBJ1-1; tentative D call: TRBD1 (5 bases). The CDR3 covers 13 residues. V lost 5 bases and J lost 9, with 16 bases in between. Germline CDR1 MNHEY, CDR2 SMNVEV (reference sequence). The CDR3, as DNA: TGTGCCAGCAGTCCGACTTCTGACAGTAAAGCTTTCTTT. Its translation is CASSPTSDSKAFF.

Only a few counts were recorded for this clone. This chain links TRBV6-1 with TRBJ1-1, with D perhaps matching TRBD1 (5 bases). This CDR3 is 12 amino acids long. Germline V gene data show CDR1 as MNHNS and CDR2 as SASEGT. V lost 8 bases, J lost 4 bases, and 11 bases lay in between. As DNA, the CDR3 is TGTGCCAGCCTTAGAAGGGGCACTGAAGCTTTCTTT. It codes for CASLRRGTEAFF.

The rearrangement joins TRBV4-2 to TRBJ2-4; 9 bases are a match to TRBD2. The CDR3 sequence is 15 residues long. V gave up 3 bases and J gave up 1 base; unmatched junction bases: 1. Germline V gene data show CDR1 as LGHNA and CDR2 as YNFKEQ. The CDR3 region is CASSQRGGAKNIQYF. The CDR3, as DNA: TGTGCCAGCAGCCAGCGGGGGGGGGCCAAAAACATTCAGTACTTC.

This chain links TRBV7-3 with TRBJ2-3; D may be TRBD2 (5 bases). V lost 5 bases, J lost 6 bases, and 12 bases lay in between. This CDR3 comprises 13 residues. Germline V gene lookup returns CDR1 SGHTA and CDR2 FQGTGA. CDR3 DNA sequence: TGTGCCAGCAGCCACGAGGGCAGGGATACGCAGTATTTT. This codes for CASSHEGRDTQYF.

The rearrangement joins TRBV9 to TRBJ2-1; 10 bases are shared with TRBD1. V dropped 0 bases and J dropped 5; count of bases not matched to a gene: 5. Germline CDR1 is SGDLS and CDR2 is YYNGEE. The CDR3 runs 16 residues. CDR3 in DNA: TGTGCCAGCAGCGTAGTGGGGACAGGGGTACACAATGAGCAGTTCTTC. It yields the protein CASSVVGTGVHNEQFF.

The V and J genes are TRBV30 and TRBJ2-3; D is perhaps TRBD2 (5 bases). Germline V lookup: CDR1 GTSNPN, CDR2 SVGIG (reference sequence). Trimming pared 2 bases from V and 1 base from J, leaving 7 bases between. The CDR3 has 13 residues. CDR3 in amino acids: CAWSPGGTDTQYF. DNA for the CDR3: TGTGCCTGGAGTCCCGGGGGCACAGATACGCAGTATTTT.

The rearrangement joins TRBV5-6 to TRBJ2-7, with 7 nucleotides matching TRBD1. Germline loops: CDR1 SGHDT, CDR2 YYEEEE. This CDR3 has 16 residues. The ends lost 7 bases at V and 3 bases at J; junction bases unmatched: 16. This chain's CDR3 is CASAIMGQLDVYEQYF. The DNA for the CDR3 is TGTGCCAGCGCGATCATGGGACAGCTTGACGTCTACGAGCAGTACTTC.

The genes are TRBV19 and TRBJ1-3, with 8 positions matching TRBD1. This CDR3 region has 15 residues. V was pared by 4 bases and J by 4 bases, with 6 bases of the junction left unmatched. Germline loops: CDR1 LNHDA, CDR2 SQIVND (reference sequence). This CDR3 reads CASSTQGGRGNTIYF. In DNA, the CDR3 is TGTGCCAGTAGTACACAGGGGGGACGCGGAAACACCATATATTTT.

The rearrangement joins TRBV11-3 to TRBJ2-1; 11 nucleotides agree with TRBD1. The CDR3 consists of 15 residues. Germline V lookup: CDR1 SGHNT, CDR2 YENEEA. Trimming at V came to 1 base and at J to 9 bases, leaving 5 bases not matched to a gene. CDR3 sequence (DNA): TGTGCCAGCAGCTTAGTAGGGACAGGGGGTAGTGAGCAGTTCTTC. Translated, it gives CASSLVGTGGSEQFF.

The chain employs TRBV7-6 and TRBJ2-1; 11 nucleotides agree with TRBD2. The V and J ends lost 7 bases and 5 bases, in that order; junction bases with no gene match: 1. The CDR3 has 13 residues. Germline lookup yields CDR1 SGHVS and CDR2 FNYEAQ. CDR3 in amino acids: CASIAGGNNEQFF. The CDR3 bases are TGTGCCAGCATAGCGGGGGGGAACAATGAGCAGTTCTTC.

The chain recombines TRBV2 with TRBJ2-1, with 9 nucleotides matching TRBD1. This CDR3 comprises 16 residues. The V segment lost 10 bases and the J segment 1 base; nucleotides outside the gene matches: 11. CDR1 is SNHLY, CDR2 FYNNEI, per germline. This CDR3 reads CATRTGADPSYNEQFF. CDR3 in DNA: TGTGCCACTCGGACAGGGGCCGATCCTTCCTACAATGAGCAGTTCTTC.

The V call is TRBV9, the J call TRBJ1-1; TRBD1 matches 7 bases. The CDR3 has 15 amino acids. Germline loops: CDR1 SGDLS, CDR2 YYNGEE. V lost 4 bases, J lost 0 bases, and 6 bases stayed unmatched. CDR3 sequence reads: CASSRGTALNTEAFF. The DNA of the CDR3 is TGTGCCAGCAGCAGAGGGACAGCTTTGAACACTGAAGCTTTCTTT.

Only a few counts were recorded for this clone. The chain combines TRBV27 with TRBJ2-2; 7 positions match TRBD1. Per the germline V gene, CDR1 is MNHEY and CDR2 is SMNVEV (reference sequence). The CDR3 has 15 amino acids. Trimming at V came to 7 bases and at J to 1 base, leaving 6 bases not matched to a gene. The CDR3 spells CASNPDRLNTGELFF. As DNA, the CDR3 is TGTGCCAGCAATCCGGACAGGTTGAACACCGGGGAGCTGTTTTTT.

This chain joins TRBV7-9 and TRBJ2-7, with D possibly matching TRBD1 (6 bases). Germline-derived CDR1 and CDR2 are SEHNR and FQNEAQ (reference sequence). CDR3 length: 15 amino acids. The V gene lost 3 bases and the J gene lost 1 base, with 13 bases spanning the gap. CDR3 region: CASSFGDRSSYEQYF. The CDR3 coding sequence is TGTGCCAGCAGCTTTGGAGACAGGAGTTCCTACGAGCAGTACTTC.

The rearrangement uses TRBV6-1 and TRBJ1-2, with 8 bases lining up with TRBD1. Looked up from germline, CDR1 is MNHNS and CDR2 is SASEGT. CDR3 length: 15 residues. The junction had 5 bases not matched to a gene; V was cut back by 3 bases and J by 2 bases. CDR3 residues: CASSEPGQANYGYTF. The CDR3 bases are TGTGCCAGCAGTGAGCCGGGACAGGCAAACTATGGCTACACCTTC.

This chain connects TRBV7-2 to TRBJ2-7; 7 nucleotides agree with TRBD1. Trimming at V came to 6 bases and at J to 2 bases, leaving 4 bases not matched to a gene. The CDR3 has 13 residues. Germline V gives CDR1 SGHTA, CDR2 FQGNSA. The CDR3 region is CASRPDRTYEQYF. For the CDR3, the DNA is TGTGCCAGCAGACCGGACAGGACCTACGAGCAGTACTTC. The entire variable domain, with the rest obtained from reference TRBV7-2 and TRBJ2-7, is as follows: GAGVSQSPSNKVTEKGKDVELRCDPISGHTALYWYRQSLGQGLEFLIYFQGNSAPDKSGLPSDRFSAERTGGSVSTLTIQRTQQEDSAVYLCASRPDRTYEQYFGPGTRLTVT.

This chain joins TRBV9 and TRBJ2-1; D call uncertain. Germline V gene sequence: CDR1 SGDLS, CDR2 YYNGEE. V lost 0 bases to trimming and J lost 1 base, with 5 bases between them. This CDR3 is built from 14 residues. CDR3 DNA sequence: TGTGCCAGCAGCGTAGACTATTCCTACAATGAGCAGTTCTTC. Residues: CASSVDYSYNEQFF.

The rearrangement links TRBV6-1 to TRBJ2-1, with TRBD2 matching 11 bases. The germline V gene has CDR1 MNHNS and CDR2 SASEGT. This CDR3 has 16 amino acids. V lost 4 bases, J lost 4 bases, and 6 bases stayed unmatched. The CDR3 nucleotides read TGTGCCAGCAGTGGTCCTAGCGGGGGGATTTACAATGAGCAGTTCTTC. This encodes CASSGPSGGIYNEQFF.

V usage is TRBV6-5 and J usage is TRBJ1-2; TRBD1 matches 7 bases. V dropped 10 bases and J dropped 3; count of bases not matched to a gene: 8. The germline CDR1 and CDR2 sequences are MNHEY and SVGAGI. The CDR3 loop spans 13 amino acids. CDR3 in amino acids: CATKGARDYGYTF. The CDR3 nucleotides read TGTGCCACCAAGGGGGCGAGAGACTATGGCTACACCTTC.

This sequence joins TRBV7-9 and TRBJ1-1; weak D call: TRBD1 (6 bases). Trimming took 3 bases from V and 0 from J, leaving 14 bases between them. Germline V gene sequence: CDR1 SEHNR, CDR2 FQNEAQ (reference sequence). This CDR3 comprises 16 residues. CDR3 sequence reads: CASSLPDSPLNTEAFF. The CDR3 nucleotides are TGTGCCAGCAGCTTGCCGGACAGCCCGCTGAACACTGAAGCTTTCTTT.

The CDR3 nucleotides read TGTGCCAGCTCACCGTTCGACTTCCCCAGCGGGGGGGTCGGGGACGAGCAGTACTTC. It is translated as CASSPFDFPSGGVGDEQYF. The V call is TRBV18, the J call TRBJ2-7; TRBD2 aligns across 10 bases. With V trimmed by 3 bases and J by 5 bases, 19 bases remained unmatched. The CDR3 is made up of 19 amino acids. CDR1 is KGHSH, CDR2 LQKENI, per germline.

This chain uses TRBV25-1 with TRBJ1-2; 7 nucleotides align to TRBD1. The V gene's germline CDR1 is MGHDK and CDR2 SYGVNS. V lost 1 base and J lost 4; bases outside the gene matches: 6. CDR3 length equals 15 residues. The CDR3 loop is CASSEFRGQLYGYTF. Written as DNA, the CDR3 is TGTGCCAGCAGTGAATTTCGGGGACAGCTCTATGGCTACACCTTC.

The chain links TRBV5-1 to TRBJ1-2; tentatively, D is TRBD1 (5 bases). CDR3 length: 14 amino acids. Trimming pared 1 base from V and 4 bases from J, leaving 11 bases between. CDR1 and CDR2 from the germline V gene are SGHRS and YFSETQ. The CDR3 sequence is CASSLYTGGYGYTF. The DNA of the CDR3 is TGCGCCAGCAGCTTGTACACGGGGGGCTATGGCTACACCTTC.

The chain carries TRBV11-2 and TRBJ2-2; D not certain. The CDR3 loop spans 12 amino acids. Trimming removed 4 bases from V and 6 bases from J, with 6 bases in between. Germline CDR1 and CDR2: SGHAT and FQNNGV. The CDR3 loop is CASSSIPGELFF. The DNA for the CDR3 is TGTGCCAGCAGCTCTATCCCCGGGGAGCTGTTTTTT. Variable domain in full (rest from reference TRBV11-2 and TRBJ2-2): EAGVAQSPRYKIIEKRQSVAFWCNPISGHATLYWYQQILGQGPKLLIQFQNNGVVDDSQLPKDRFSAERLKGVDSTLKIQPAKLEDSAVYLCASSSIPGELFFGEGSRLTVL.

This chain joins TRBV7-8 and TRBJ2-4; 7 bases line up with TRBD1. After removal of 5 bases from V and 12 bases from J, the junction contained 13 bases not matched to a gene. The CDR3 is 14 residues long. CDR1 is SGHVS, CDR2 FQNEAQ, per germline. The CDR3: CASSLTERGLPQYF. The CDR3 region has the DNA TGTGCCAGCAGCCTCACCGAAAGGGGGCTTCCTCAGTACTTC.

The rearrangement uses TRBV18 and TRBJ1-1; weak D call: TRBD1 (5 bases). V was shortened by 2 bases and J by 4 bases, with 23 bases between the two germline ends. The CDR3 consists of 18 residues. Germline assignment: CDR1 KGHSH and CDR2 LQKENI. CDR3 bases: TGTGCCAGCTCACCAAAATTGGAGTCGCGGAAAGGGGTCACTGAAGCTTTCTTT. Protein: CASSPKLESRKGVTEAFF.